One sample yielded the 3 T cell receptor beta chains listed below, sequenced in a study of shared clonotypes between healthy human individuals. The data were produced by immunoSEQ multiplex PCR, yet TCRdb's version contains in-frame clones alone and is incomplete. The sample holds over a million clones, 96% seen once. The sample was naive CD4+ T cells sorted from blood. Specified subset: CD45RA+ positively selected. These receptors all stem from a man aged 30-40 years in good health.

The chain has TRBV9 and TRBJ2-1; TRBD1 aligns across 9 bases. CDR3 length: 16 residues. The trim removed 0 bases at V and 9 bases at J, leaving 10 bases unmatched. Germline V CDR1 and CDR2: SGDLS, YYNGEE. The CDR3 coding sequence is TGTGCCAGCAGCGTAGCCCCTGGGACAGGGAAGGGTGAGCAGTTCTTC. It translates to CASSVAPGTGKGEQFF.

The CDR3 nucleotides are TGTGCCAGCAGCCAAAACTACAGGGGCGAGCAGTACTTC. It is translated as CASSQNYRGEQYF. The chain recombines TRBV5-8 with TRBJ2-7; 7 bases are shared with TRBD1. CDR3 length equals 13 residues. Unmatched junction bases numbered 7, after V lost 4 bases and J lost 6 bases. In germline, CDR1 is SGHTS, CDR2 YDEGEE.

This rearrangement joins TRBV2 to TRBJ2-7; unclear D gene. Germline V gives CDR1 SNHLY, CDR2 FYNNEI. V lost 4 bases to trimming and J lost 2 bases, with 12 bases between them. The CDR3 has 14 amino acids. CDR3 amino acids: CASSVGDLAYEQYF. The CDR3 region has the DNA TGTGCCAGCAGTGTCGGTGACTTAGCCTACGAGCAGTACTTC.